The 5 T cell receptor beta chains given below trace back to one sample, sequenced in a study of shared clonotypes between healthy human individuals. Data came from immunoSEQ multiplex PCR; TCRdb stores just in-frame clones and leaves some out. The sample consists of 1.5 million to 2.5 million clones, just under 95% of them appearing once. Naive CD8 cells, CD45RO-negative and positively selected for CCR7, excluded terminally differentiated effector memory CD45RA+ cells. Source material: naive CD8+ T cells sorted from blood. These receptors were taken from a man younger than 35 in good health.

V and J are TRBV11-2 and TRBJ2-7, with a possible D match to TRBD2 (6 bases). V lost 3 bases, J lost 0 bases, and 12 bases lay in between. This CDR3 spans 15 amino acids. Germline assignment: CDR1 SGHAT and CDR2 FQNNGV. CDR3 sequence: CASSLAGLGSYEQYF. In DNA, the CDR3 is TGTGCCAGCAGCTTGGCGGGGTTGGGCTCCTACGAGCAGTACTTC. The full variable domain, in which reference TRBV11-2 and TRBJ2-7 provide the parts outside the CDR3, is EAGVAQSPRYKIIEKRQSVAFWCNPISGHATLYWYQQILGQGPKLLIQFQNNGVVDDSQLPKDRFSAERLKGVDSTLKIQPAKLEDSAVYLCASSLAGLGSYEQYFGPGTRLTVT.

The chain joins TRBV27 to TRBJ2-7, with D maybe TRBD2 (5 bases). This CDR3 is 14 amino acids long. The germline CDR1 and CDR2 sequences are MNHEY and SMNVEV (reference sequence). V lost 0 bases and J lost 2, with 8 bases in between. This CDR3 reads CASSLSRDTYEQYF. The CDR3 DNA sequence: TGTGCCAGCAGTTTATCACGGGATACCTACGAGCAGTACTTC.

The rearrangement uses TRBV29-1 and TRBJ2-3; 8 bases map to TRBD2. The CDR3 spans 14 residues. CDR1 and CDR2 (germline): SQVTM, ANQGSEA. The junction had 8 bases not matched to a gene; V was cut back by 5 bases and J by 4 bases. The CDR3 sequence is CSVMGAGGADTQYF. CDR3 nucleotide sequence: TGCAGCGTTATGGGGGCGGGGGGAGCAGATACGCAGTATTTT.

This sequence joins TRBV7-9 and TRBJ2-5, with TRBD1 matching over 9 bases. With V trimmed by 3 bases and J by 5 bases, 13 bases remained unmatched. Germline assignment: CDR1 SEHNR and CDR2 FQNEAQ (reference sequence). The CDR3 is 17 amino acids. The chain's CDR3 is CASSFINPGTGRETQYF. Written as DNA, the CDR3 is TGTGCCAGCAGCTTCATTAATCCGGGGACAGGGAGGGAGACCCAGTACTTC.

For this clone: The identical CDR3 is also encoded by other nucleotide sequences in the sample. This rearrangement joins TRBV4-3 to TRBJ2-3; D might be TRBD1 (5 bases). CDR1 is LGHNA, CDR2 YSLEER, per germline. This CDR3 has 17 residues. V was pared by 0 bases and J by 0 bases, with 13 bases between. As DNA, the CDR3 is TGCGCCAGCAGCCAAGATAGACAGCTTCTAAGCACAGATACGCAGTATTTT. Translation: CASSQDRQLLSTDTQYF.